These T cell receptor beta chains were read from a single sample in a study of blood T cell repertoires in COVID-19. Using immunoSEQ multiplex PCR, the repertoire was profiled, and TCRdb retains in-frame clones only, with some absent. The sample consists of over 120,000 clones, around 87% of them appearing once. Sequencing input: PBMCs or T cells enriched from blood (not recorded which). These receptors all come from a man in his 60s who had recovered from COVID-19. CDR3s include the opening cysteine and the closing phenylalanine or tryptophan. D genes are given only for firm matches. Some rows mark clone size as missing; the rest say once, few, many or name a class of expanded clone.

j_call clone_size d_call v_call cdr3_aa cdr3_nt
TRBJ1-1 . TRBD1 TRBV28 CASSPGQGTEAFF TGTGCCAGCAGTCCCGGACAGGGCACTGAAGCTTTCTTT
TRBJ1-2 . . TRBV30 CAFSGGPGYGYTF TGTGCCTTCAGCGGGGGTCCTGGCTATGGCTACACCTTC
TRBJ2-5 . TRBD1 TRBV5-4 CASSPQGEETQYF TGTGCCAGCAGCCCTCAGGGGGAAGAGACCCAGTACTTC
TRBJ2-7 once TRBD2 TRBV11-1 CASGLDSYEQYF TGTGCCAGCGGACTAGACTCCTACGAGCAGTACTTC
TRBJ2-1 . TRBD2 TRBV2 CASSDIAGGVHEQFF TGTGCCAGCAGTGATATAGCGGGAGGGGTCCATGAGCAGTTCTTC
TRBJ1-4 . . TRBV28 CASRVGGEKLFF TGTGCCAGCCGAGTCGGGGGTGAAAAACTGTTTTTT
TRBJ1-1 . . TRBV18 CASSPEAVNTEAFF TGTGCCAGCTCACCAGAGGCGGTGAACACTGAAGCTTTCTTT
TRBJ2-7 . . TRBV27 CASKAGDRYEQYF TGTGCCAGCAAGGCAGGGGATCGGTACGAGCAGTACTTC
TRBJ1-5 few . TRBV9 CASSGTGNANQPQHF TGTGCCAGCAGCGGAACCGGGAACGCTAATCAGCCCCAGCATTTT
TRBJ1-4 once . TRBV2 CASSEQGTAEKGFF TGTGCCAGCAGTGAACAGGGCACAGCTGAAAAGGGGTTTTTT
TRBJ2-7 . TRBD2 TRBV5-8 CASSLVGLAGNYEQYF TGTGCCAGCAGCTTGGTCGGACTAGCGGGAAACTACGAGCAGTACTTC
TRBJ2-2 few . TRBV6-5 CASSYGQGYTGELFF TGTGCCAGCAGTTACGGCCAGGGTTACACCGGGGAGCTGTTTTTT
TRBJ2-1 . . TRBV3-1/TRBV3-2 CASSPVGGAGYNEQFF TGTGCCAGCAGCCCCGTAGGGGGAGCGGGATACAATGAGCAGTTCTTC
TRBJ2-2 . TRBD1 TRBV15 CATSSDRAAAGELFF TGTGCCACCAGCAGCGACAGGGCTGCGGCCGGGGAGCTGTTTTTT
TRBJ1-6 . TRBD1 TRBV5-1 CASSSTTGSDSPLHF TGCGCCAGCAGCTCCACGACAGGGTCGGATTCACCCCTCCACTTT
TRBJ1-5 . TRBD1 TRBV5-8 CASSLFTGGDSNQPQHF TGTGCCAGCAGCTTGTTTACAGGGGGCGATAGCAATCAGCCCCAGCATTTT
TRBJ2-1 few TRBD1 TRBV5-1 CASSRTGASSYNEQFF TGCGCCAGCAGCAGGACAGGGGCCTCCTCCTACAATGAGCAGTTCTTC
TRBJ2-5 . TRBD2 TRBV10-2 CASSDPPAGEETQYF TGCGCCAGCAGTGACCCCCCTGCGGGAGAAGAGACCCAGTACTTC
TRBJ1-1 . TRBD1 TRBV3-1/TRBV3-2 CASSPYQGVNTEAFF TGTGCCAGCAGCCCTTATCAGGGGGTGAACACTGAAGCTTTCTTT
TRBJ1-2 . TRBD1 TRBV2 CASSLDRVRYGYTF TGTGCCAGCAGTTTGGACAGGGTACGCTATGGCTACACCTTC
TRBJ1-5 few . TRBV28 CASRVGSQPQHF TGTGCCAGCAGGGTCGGTTCTCAGCCCCAGCATTTT
TRBJ2-2 . TRBD2 TRBV19 CASKDTGLAGYTGELFF TGTGCCAGTAAGGATACGGGGCTAGCGGGGTACACCGGGGAGCTGTTTTTT
TRBJ1-5 . . TRBV20-1 CSASSSRQGPQHF TGCAGTGCTAGTTCGTCGCGTCAGGGGCCCCAGCATTTT
TRBJ2-7 . TRBD2 TRBV18 CASSPPSGKGREQYF TGTGCCAGCTCACCGCCTAGCGGGAAAGGGCGCGAGCAGTACTTC
TRBJ2-1 . . TRBV3-1/TRBV3-2 CASSQSSFPLEVF TGTGCCAGCAGCCAAAGCTCTTTTCCCCTGGAGGTCTTC
TRBJ2-3 . TRBD2 TRBV5-6 CASSLELAGGPGTDTQYF TGTGCCAGCAGCTTGGAACTAGCGGGAGGGCCGGGCACAGATACGCAGTATTTT
TRBJ2-5 . TRBD2 TRBV2 CASSELSGGETQYF TGTGCCAGCAGTGAACTGAGCGGGGGGGAGACCCAGTACTTC
TRBJ2-7 . TRBD2 TRBV28 CASSPRRLAGRYEQYF TGTGCCAGCAGTCCTAGGCGACTAGCGGGAAGGTACGAGCAGTACTTC
TRBJ2-5 . . TRBV21-1 CASSKAQVGGGVGETQYF TGTGCCAGCAGCAAAGCGCAGGTAGGCGGGGGGGTTGGAGAGACCCAGTACTTC